Included here is one T cell receptor (beta chain) sequence, with context. Its antigen is unidentified. These data are taken from a study of OX40 agonist ivuxolimab in advanced cancers. Study conclusions and caveats: Average numbers of expanded clones were greater in CD8+ T cells than in CD4+.

Germline V CDR1 and CDR2: SEHNR, FQNEAQ (reference sequence). V lost 1 base to trimming and J lost 12 bases; unmatched junction nucleotides: 6. This CDR3 has 13 amino acids. The data were produced by immunoSEQ multiplex PCR, yet TCRdb's version contains in-frame clones alone and is incomplete. The sample includes some 77,000 clones, 80% to 90% of them seen just once. People who had autoimmune disease history or systemic immunosuppression were excluded. Blood samples were obtained at baseline, cycle 4 day 1, and cycle 7 day 1. Sequenced here: CD4+ or CD8+ T cells sorted from blood, sampled in a trial of the OX40 agonist ivuxolimab. The clonotype was recovered from an adult with an advanced solid tumor such as melanoma, head and neck, liver or kidney cancer. The rearrangement joins TRBV7-9 to TRBJ2-1; TRBD1 aligns across 7 bases. CDR3: CASSLDRGSGQFF. The CDR3 DNA reads as TGTGCCAGCAGCTTAGACAGGGGATCAGGGCAGTTCTTC.